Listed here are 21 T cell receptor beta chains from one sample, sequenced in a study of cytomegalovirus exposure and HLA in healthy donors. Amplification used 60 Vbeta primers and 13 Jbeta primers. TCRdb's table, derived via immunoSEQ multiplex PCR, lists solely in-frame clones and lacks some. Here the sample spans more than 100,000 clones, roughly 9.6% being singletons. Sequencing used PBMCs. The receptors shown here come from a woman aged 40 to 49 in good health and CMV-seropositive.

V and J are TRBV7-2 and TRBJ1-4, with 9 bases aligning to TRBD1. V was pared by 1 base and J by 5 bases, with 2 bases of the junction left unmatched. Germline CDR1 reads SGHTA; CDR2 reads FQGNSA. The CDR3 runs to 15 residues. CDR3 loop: CASSLGGTGNEKLFF. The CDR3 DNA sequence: TGTGCCAGCAGCTTAGGCGGGACAGGGAATGAAAAACTGTTTTTT.

CDR3 residues: CSAGTAYEQYF. Written as DNA, the CDR3 is TGCAGCGCCGGGACAGCCTACGAGCAGTACTTC. The rearrangement links TRBV29-1 to TRBJ2-5; 7 bases line up with TRBD1. The DNA matches TRBJ2-7 better at its end, which makes the J call doubtful. Germline CDR1 is SQVTM and CDR2 is ANQGSEA. This CDR3 has 11 amino acids.

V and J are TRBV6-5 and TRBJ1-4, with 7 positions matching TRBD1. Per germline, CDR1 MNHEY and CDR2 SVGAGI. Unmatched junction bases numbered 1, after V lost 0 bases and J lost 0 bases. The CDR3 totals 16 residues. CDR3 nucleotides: TGTGCCAGCAGTTACTCTGGACAGGCAACTAATGAAAAACTGTTTTTT. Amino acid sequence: CASSYSGQATNEKLFF.

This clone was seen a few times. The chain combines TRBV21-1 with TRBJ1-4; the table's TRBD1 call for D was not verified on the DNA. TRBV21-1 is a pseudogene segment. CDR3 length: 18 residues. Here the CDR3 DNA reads TGTGCCAGCAGCCGGCAAGGGGACAGACCAGCGGCTAATGAAAAACTGTTTTTT. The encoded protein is CASSRQGDRPAANEKLFF.

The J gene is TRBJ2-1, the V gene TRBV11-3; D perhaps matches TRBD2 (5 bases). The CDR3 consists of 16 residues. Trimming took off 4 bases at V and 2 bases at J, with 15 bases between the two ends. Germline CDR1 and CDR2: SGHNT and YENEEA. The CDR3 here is CASSSELGVTYNEQFF. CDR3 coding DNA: TGTGCCAGCAGCTCCGAACTCGGGGTCACCTACAATGAGCAGTTCTTC.

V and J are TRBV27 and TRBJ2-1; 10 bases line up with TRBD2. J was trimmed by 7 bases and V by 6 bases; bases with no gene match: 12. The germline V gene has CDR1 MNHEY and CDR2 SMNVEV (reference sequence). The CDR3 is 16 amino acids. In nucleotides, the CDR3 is TGTGCCAGCAGCATAAGCGGGGGGGCAGGGGTTAATGAGCAGTTCTTC. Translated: CASSISGGAGVNEQFF.

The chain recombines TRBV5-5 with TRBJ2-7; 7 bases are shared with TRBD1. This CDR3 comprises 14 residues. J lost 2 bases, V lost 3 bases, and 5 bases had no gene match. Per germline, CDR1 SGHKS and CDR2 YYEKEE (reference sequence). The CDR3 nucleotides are TGTGCCAGCAGCTACACAGGGGCCCCCTACGAGCAGTACTTC. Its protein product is CASSYTGAPYEQYF.

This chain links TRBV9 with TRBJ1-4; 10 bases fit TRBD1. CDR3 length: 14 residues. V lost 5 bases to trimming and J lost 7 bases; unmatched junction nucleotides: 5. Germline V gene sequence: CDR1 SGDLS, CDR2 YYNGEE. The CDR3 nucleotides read TGTGCCAGCAGTCGGGACAGGGGTTTTGAAAAACTGTTTTTT. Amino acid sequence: CASSRDRGFEKLFF.

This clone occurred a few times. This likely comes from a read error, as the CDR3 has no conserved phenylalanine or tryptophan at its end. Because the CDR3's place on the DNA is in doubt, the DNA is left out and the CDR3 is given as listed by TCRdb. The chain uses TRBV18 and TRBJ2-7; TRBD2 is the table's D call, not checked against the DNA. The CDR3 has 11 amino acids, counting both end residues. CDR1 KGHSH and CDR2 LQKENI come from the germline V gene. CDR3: CASSTPEGLDP.

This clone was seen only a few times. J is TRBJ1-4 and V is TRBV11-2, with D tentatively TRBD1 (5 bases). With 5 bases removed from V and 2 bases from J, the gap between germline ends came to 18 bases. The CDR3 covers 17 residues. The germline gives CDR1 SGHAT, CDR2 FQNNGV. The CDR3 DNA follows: TGTGCCAGCAGCCATCCCATCCTTTCAGGGACTAATGAAAAACTGTTTTTT. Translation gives CASSHPILSGTNEKLFF.

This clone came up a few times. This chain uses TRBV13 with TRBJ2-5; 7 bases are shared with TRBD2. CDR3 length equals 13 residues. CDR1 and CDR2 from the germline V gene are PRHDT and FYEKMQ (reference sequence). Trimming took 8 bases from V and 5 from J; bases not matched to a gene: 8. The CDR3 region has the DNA TGTGCCAGCGGGGAGGGGACCCGGGAGACCCAGTACTTC. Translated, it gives CASGEGTRETQYF.

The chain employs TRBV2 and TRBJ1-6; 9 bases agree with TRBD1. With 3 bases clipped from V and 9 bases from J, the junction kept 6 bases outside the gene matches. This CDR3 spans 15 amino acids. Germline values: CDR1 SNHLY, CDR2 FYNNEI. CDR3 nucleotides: TGTGCCAGCAGTGAGGGACAGGGAGACGGTTCACCCCTCCACTTT. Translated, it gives CASSEGQGDGSPLHF.

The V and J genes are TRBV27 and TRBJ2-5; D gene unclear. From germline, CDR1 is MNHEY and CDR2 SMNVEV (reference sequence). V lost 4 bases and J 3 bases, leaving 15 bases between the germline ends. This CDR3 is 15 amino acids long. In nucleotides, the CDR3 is TGTGCCAGCAGTTCCTACGGAGTCGAGAAAGAGACCCAGTACTTC. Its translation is CASSSYGVEKETQYF.

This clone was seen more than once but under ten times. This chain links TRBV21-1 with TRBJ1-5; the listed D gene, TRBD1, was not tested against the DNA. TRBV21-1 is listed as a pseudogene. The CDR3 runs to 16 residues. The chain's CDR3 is CASSKAGWTEYQSQHF. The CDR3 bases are TGTGCCAGCAGCAAAGCGGGTTGGACAGAGTATCAATCCCAGCATTTT.

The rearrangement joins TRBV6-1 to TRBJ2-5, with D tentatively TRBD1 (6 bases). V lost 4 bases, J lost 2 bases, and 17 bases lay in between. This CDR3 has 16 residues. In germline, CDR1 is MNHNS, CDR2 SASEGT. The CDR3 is CASSVIPGRGQETQYF. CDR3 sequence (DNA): TGTGCCAGCAGTGTGATCCCAGGAAGGGGGCAAGAGACCCAGTACTTC.

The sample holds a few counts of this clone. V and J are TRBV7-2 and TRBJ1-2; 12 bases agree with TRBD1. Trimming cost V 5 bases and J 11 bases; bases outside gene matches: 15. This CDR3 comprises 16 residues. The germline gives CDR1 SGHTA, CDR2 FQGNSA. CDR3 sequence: CASSPRDRGRRAQYTF. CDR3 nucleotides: TGTGCCAGCAGCCCACGGGACAGGGGGCGCCGGGCCCAATACACCTTC.

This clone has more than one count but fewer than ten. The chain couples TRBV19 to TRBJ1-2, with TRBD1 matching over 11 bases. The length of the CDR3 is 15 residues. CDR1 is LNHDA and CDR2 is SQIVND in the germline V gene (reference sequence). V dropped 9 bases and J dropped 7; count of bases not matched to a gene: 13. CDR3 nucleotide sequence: TGTGCCAGCAAGCCCAACGGACAGGGGGCGCGTGGCTACACCTTC. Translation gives CASKPNGQGARGYTF.

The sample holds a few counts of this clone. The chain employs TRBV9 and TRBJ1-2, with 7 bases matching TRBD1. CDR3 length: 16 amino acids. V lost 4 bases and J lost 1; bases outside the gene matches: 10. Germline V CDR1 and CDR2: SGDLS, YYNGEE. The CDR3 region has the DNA TGTGCCAGCAGCCCTACCGGGACAGTGCTTAACTATGGCTACACCTTC. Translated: CASSPTGTVLNYGYTF.

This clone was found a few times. CDR3 in DNA: TGTGCCAGTATGGGGACAGGGCATATGAACACTGAAGCTTTCTTT. Translating gives CASMGTGHMNTEAFF. The chain couples TRBV19 to TRBJ1-1; TRBD1 matches at 9 bases. CDR3 length: 15 residues. The junction had 6 bases not matched to a gene; V was cut back by 7 bases and J by 0 bases. CDR1 LNHDA and CDR2 SQIVND come from the germline V gene (reference sequence).

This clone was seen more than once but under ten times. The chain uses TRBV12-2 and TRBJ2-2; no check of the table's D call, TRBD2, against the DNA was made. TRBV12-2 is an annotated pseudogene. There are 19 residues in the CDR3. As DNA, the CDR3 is TGTGCAAGTCGCTCCCTGTCGGGGCGGGGGGGCCGGTACACCGGGGAGCTGTTTTTT. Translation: CASRSLSGRGGRYTGELFF.

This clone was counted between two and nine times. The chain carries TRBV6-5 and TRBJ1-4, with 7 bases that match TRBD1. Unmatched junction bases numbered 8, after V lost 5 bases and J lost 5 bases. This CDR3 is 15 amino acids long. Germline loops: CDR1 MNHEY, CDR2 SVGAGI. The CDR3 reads CASSPWTGVNEKLFF. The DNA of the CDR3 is TGTGCCAGCAGTCCGTGGACAGGAGTAAATGAAAAACTGTTTTTT.